This record concerns one TCR beta chain sequence. The antigen is not known. CDR3 size: 16 residues. V shed 0 bases and J 7 bases; nucleotides not matched to a gene: 10. Germline loops: CDR1 SGHRS, CDR2 YFSETQ. The source of the sample is a study of T cell responses to AZD1222 COVID-19 vaccine. Turning to the study itself: Researchers grouped second doses given at about 4 or about 12 weeks into one pool.

The assay was immunoSEQ multiplex PCR, and TCRdb's table has in-frame clones only and misses some. The sample lists approximately 73,000 clones; about 83% were seen once. Findings of the study overall: Rises in breadth and depth of Spike-specific TCRs came after two AZD1222 doses. None of the repertoires were sampled until the peak T cell response had passed. Most donors were white British, females outnumbered males, and clonal diversity was possibly underestimated.

This clonotype originated in an adult in good health. This specimen consisted of peripheral blood, obtained on day 0 of AZD1222 vaccination. The V call is TRBV5-1, the J call TRBJ2-7, with 10 positions matching TRBD1. The CDR3 sequence: CASSLDEGTGVREQYF. In DNA, the CDR3 is TGCGCCAGCAGCTTGGATGAAGGGACAGGGGTCCGAGAGCAGTACTTC. The full variable domain, completed using reference TRBV5-1 and TRBJ2-7, is KAGVTQTPRYLIKTRGQQVTLSCSPISGHRSVSWYQQTPGQGLQFLFEYFSETQRNKGNFPGRFSGRQFSNSRSEMNVSTLELGDSALYLCASSLDEGTGVREQYFGPGTRLTVT.